This TCR beta chain is from a study of post-analysis software for immune sequencing data. Built from TCR beta cDNA, the libraries had unique molecular identifiers in them. The T cell input of roughly 0.95 to 10 million gave around 450,000 cDNA molecules. TCRdb fed the PCR reads into MiXCR, producing one record per CDR3 protein. Here the sample spans hundreds of thousands of distinct CDR3 sequences, roughly two fifths being singletons. Study-level results: A few TRBV segments occurring more often in patients than controls included TRBV5-6, TRBV5-1 and TRBV20-1. In multiple sclerosis, normalized Chao1 diversity was significantly below that of controls. The authors found that F measure strongly co-clustered same-batch samples.

A remark on this clonotype: The antigen is undetermined.

The CDR3 contains 15 residues. Germline lookup yields CDR1 MNHEY and CDR2 SVGAGI. After removal of 6 bases from V and 3 bases from J, the junction contained 5 bases not matched to a gene. The genes are TRBV6-5 and TRBJ2-2; 9 bases are a match to TRBD2. The source material was blood. The receptor comes from a girl between 5 and 17 years old with multiple sclerosis. CDR3: CASRPSGGHTGELFF. In nucleotides, the CDR3 is TGTGCCAGCAGACCAAGCGGGGGGCACACCGGGGAGCTGTTTTTT.